This TCR beta chain was profiled in a study of T cells in women clearing cervical HPV infection. At the level of the study: Controls were women whose single incident HPV16 infection cleared within 12 months without precancer or cancer. The study's findings and limits: Controls had more TRBV6-7 (around 0.15%) than cases (0.11%). Unknown T-cell numbers per sample may underlie the richness differences.

TCRdb keeps only in-frame clones here, not all; method: immunoSEQ multiplex PCR. The sample totals under 45,000 clones. V shed 5 bases and J 4 bases; nucleotides not matched to a gene: 3. This CDR3 is built from 14 residues. Per germline, CDR1 LNHDA and CDR2 SQIVND (reference sequence). As regards this clone: The antigen is undetermined. With the read ending 3 residues before the CDR3 end, the germline J gene is used to fill in that end.

The chain links TRBV19 to TRBJ2-7, with 12 bases identical to TRBD1. The source is a woman aged 18 to 75 with a cervical HPV16 infection that either progressed to CIN3+ or cleared (not recorded which). The material sequenced was blood buffy coat. CDR3 bases read: TGTGCCAGTAGTTGGGGACAGGGGGCATACGAG. It yields the protein CASSWGQGAYE. The full CDR3 reads CASSWGQGAYEQYF.